This passage covers 18 T cell receptor beta chains from one sample sequenced in a study of blood T cell repertoires in COVID-19. TCRdb's table, derived via immunoSEQ multiplex PCR, lists solely in-frame clones and lacks some. This sample has about 50,000 clones, with more than 75% found just once. The sample comprised peripheral blood. The receptors originated from a human donor in a cohort sampled during active COVID-19.

This chain joins TRBV27 and TRBJ1-5; unclear D gene. CDR1 and CDR2 (germline): MNHEY, SMNVEV (reference sequence). V dropped 4 bases and J dropped 2 bases, with 12 bases sitting between them. There are 15 residues in the CDR3. CDR3 in DNA: TGTGCCAGCAGTTCCCTGAGTTTGGGCAATCAGCCCCAGCATTTT. This encodes CASSSLSLGNQPQHF.

This chain connects TRBV5-5 to TRBJ2-3, with D possibly TRBD2 on 6 matching bases. The CDR3 runs 16 residues. Deletions cut 6 bases from V and 0 bases from J, with 17 bases between. Germline loops: CDR1 SGHKS, CDR2 YYEKEE (reference sequence). The CDR3 region is CASNVVWGTSTDTQYF. CDR3 sequence (DNA): TGTGCCAGCAACGTGGTCTGGGGGACTAGCACAGATACGCAGTATTTT.

V is TRBV2 and J is TRBJ2-7; a weak D match, TRBD2 (5 bases). Germline V CDR1 and CDR2: SNHLY, FYNNEI. The CDR3 has 11 residues. The ends were cut back, 5 bases at V and 6 bases at J, with 8 bases in the middle. CDR3 coding DNA: TGTGCCAGCAGTCAGAGGGTCGAGCAGTACGTC. Translating gives CASSQRVEQYV.

As to this clone: This sample includes further DNA sequences coding for the same CDR3. This chain connects TRBV5-6 to TRBJ1-1; D gene unclear. The germline CDR1 and CDR2 sequences are SGHDT and YYEEEE. The CDR3 sequence is 11 residues long. V dropped 4 bases and J dropped 2 bases, with 3 bases sitting between them. The CDR3 region is CASSLNTEAFF. CDR3 nucleotide sequence: TGTGCCAGCAGCCTAAACACTGAAGCTTTCTTT.

V usage is TRBV6-5 and J usage is TRBJ1-1, with D uncertain. The V gene's germline CDR1 is MNHEY and CDR2 SVGAGI. The CDR3 has 14 amino acids. With 0 bases removed from V and 2 bases from J, the gap between germline ends came to 7 bases. CDR3 sequence: CASSYSAGNTEAFF. CDR3 nucleotides: TGTGCCAGCAGTTACTCGGCAGGAAACACTGAAGCTTTCTTT.

This rearrangement joins TRBV9 to TRBJ2-3, with 9 positions matching TRBD1. Germline V gene data show CDR1 as SGDLS and CDR2 as YYNGEE. The CDR3 contains 16 residues. Unmatched junction bases numbered 9, after V lost 4 bases and J lost 3 bases. The CDR3 DNA sequence: TGTGCCAGCAGCTTGGATGTGGGACAGGGAACAGATACGCAGTATTTT. The encoded protein is CASSLDVGQGTDTQYF.

This chain connects TRBV5-4 to TRBJ2-7; TRBD2 agrees at 8 bases. The V and J ends lost 4 bases and 5 bases, in that order; junction bases with no gene match: 11. The CDR3 sequence is 15 residues long. In germline, CDR1 is SGHNT, CDR2 YYREEE (reference sequence). CDR3 residues: CASSAPGAGGDEQYV. The CDR3, as DNA: TGTGCCAGCAGCGCCCCCGGGGCGGGGGGCGACGAGCAGTACGTC.

The chain's CDR3 is CASSRRDGNSPLHF. CDR3 coding DNA: TGTGCCAGCAGCCGACGGGATGGTAATTCACCCCTCCACTTT. This chain connects TRBV3-1 (or the pseudogene TRBV3-2) to TRBJ1-6; D call uncertain. This CDR3 region has 14 residues. Trimming took 4 bases from V and 6 from J, leaving 10 bases between them. Germline V gene lookup returns CDR1 LGHDT and CDR2 YNNKEL (reference sequence).

The chain uses TRBV28 and TRBJ1-5, with D perhaps TRBD1 (5 bases). Germline V lookup: CDR1 MDHEN, CDR2 SYDVKM. V lost 1 base to trimming and J lost 0 bases, with 16 bases between them. This CDR3 region has 18 residues. The CDR3 DNA reads TGTGCCAGCAGTTTATCAGGGTCGGCAGATTTTAGCAATCAGCCCCAGCATTTT. Its translation: CASSLSGSADFSNQPQHF.

The V gene is TRBV24-1, the J gene TRBJ1-2; 7 nucleotides align to TRBD1. From germline, CDR1 is KGHDR and CDR2 SFDVKD. Trimming removed 0 bases from V and 5 bases from J; junction bases left unmatched: 2. The CDR3 covers 14 residues. The CDR3 sequence is CATSDLARGYGYTF. The CDR3 region has the DNA TGTGCCACCAGTGATTTGGCCAGGGGGTATGGCTACACCTTC.

J is TRBJ1-2 and V is TRBV27; the match to TRBD1 covers 7 bases. There are 13 residues in the CDR3. Looked up from germline, CDR1 is MNHEY and CDR2 is SMNVEV (reference sequence). With V trimmed by 5 bases and J by 2 bases, 2 bases remained unmatched. CDR3 nucleotides: TGTGCCAGCAGTGCGGACAGGAACTATGGCTACACCTTC. Its protein is CASSADRNYGYTF.

The chain employs TRBV5-6 and TRBJ2-7, with 9 bases fitting TRBD2. V was clipped by 0 bases and J by 3 bases; unmatched bases: 1. This CDR3 spans 14 amino acids. CDR1 is SGHDT and CDR2 is YYEEEE in the germline V gene. Written as DNA, the CDR3 is TGTGCCAGCAGCTTGGGGACTAGCGTCTACGAGCAGTACTTC. Translation: CASSLGTSVYEQYF.

The chain combines TRBV28 with TRBJ2-7; 9 bases are a match to TRBD1. CDR3 size: 15 residues. V shed 5 bases and J 7 bases; nucleotides not matched to a gene: 12. Germline CDR1 is MDHEN and CDR2 is SYDVKM. CDR3 sequence: CASSAQGAGVREQYF. The CDR3 DNA reads as TGTGCCAGCAGTGCACAGGGGGCAGGGGTGAGAGAGCAGTACTTC. The complete variable domain, with remaining parts taken from reference TRBV28 and TRBJ2-7, reads DVKVTQSSRYLVKRTGEKVFLECVQDMDHENMFWYRQDPGLGLRLIYFSYDVKMKEKGDIPEGYSVSREKKERFSLILESASTNQTSMYLCASSAQGAGVREQYFGPGTRLTVT.

This clone appeared a few times. The V and J genes are TRBV4-2 and TRBJ2-5; 10 bases line up with TRBD1. The germline gives CDR1 LGHNA, CDR2 YNFKEQ. The CDR3 loop spans 15 amino acids. V shed 3 bases and J 5 bases; nucleotides not matched to a gene: 6. Here the CDR3 reads CASSHPRTGGETQYF. The CDR3 region has the DNA TGTGCCAGCAGCCACCCTAGGACAGGGGGGGAGACCCAGTACTTC.

This rearrangement joins TRBV5-1 to TRBJ2-7; possible D gene TRBD1, 5 bases. The V gene's germline CDR1 is SGHRS and CDR2 YFSETQ. Trimming took 0 bases from V and 6 from J, leaving 13 bases between them. The CDR3 contains 14 residues. The DNA of the CDR3 is TGCGCCAGCAGCTTGGTGGCAGGGCTAGGCGAGCAGTACGTC. It specifies CASSLVAGLGEQYV.

This clone was recorded only once. The rearrangement joins TRBV7-9 to TRBJ1-1, with 8 bases fitting TRBD1. Trimming at V came to 0 bases and at J to 5 bases, leaving 5 bases not matched to a gene. The CDR3 is 15 residues long. The germline V gene has CDR1 SEHNR and CDR2 FQNEAQ (reference sequence). This chain's CDR3 is CASSLADRGPTEAFF. DNA of the CDR3: TGTGCCAGCAGCTTAGCCGACAGGGGTCCAACTGAAGCTTTCTTT.

J is TRBJ2-5 and V is TRBV5-1, with a weak D call TRBD1 (6 bases). This CDR3 has 16 residues. Germline CDR1 SGHRS, CDR2 YFSETQ. V was shortened by 5 bases and J by 7 bases, with 24 bases between the two germline ends. This chain's CDR3 is CASRNGGLSGAGTQYF. CDR3 nucleotide sequence: TGCGCCAGCAGAAATGGCGGCCTATCAGGGGCAGGGACCCAGTACTTC.

V usage is TRBV5-1 and J usage is TRBJ2-5, with a tentative D call TRBD1 (6 bases). Looked up from germline, CDR1 is SGHRS and CDR2 is YFSETQ. The CDR3 runs to 16 residues. Trimming took 4 bases from V and 2 from J, leaving 18 bases between them. This CDR3 reads CASSPSAGAAQETQYF. CDR3 nucleotides: TGCGCCAGCAGCCCGTCGGCAGGGGCGGCTCAAGAGACCCAGTACTTC. Full variable domain (missing parts from reference TRBV5-1 and TRBJ2-5): KAGVTQTPRYLIKTRGQQVTLSCSPISGHRSVSWYQQTPGQGLQFLFEYFSETQRNKGNFPGRFSGRQFSNSRSEMNVSTLELGDSALYLCASSPSAGAAQETQYFGPGTRLLVL.